The following is a T cell receptor beta chain sequence with its context. Its antigen is as yet unknown. The sample comes from a study of blood T cells in healthy people across ages. Whole-study findings and limits: Naive and antigen-experienced cells were not separated, limiting conclusive comparison.

Germline V lookup: CDR1 SGHDN, CDR2 FVKESK. V was pared by 8 bases and J by 3 bases, with 3 bases of the junction left unmatched. CDR3 length equals 13 residues. With a J-beta primer mix and a sample-barcoded 5' primer, a second PCR ran roughly 6 to 12 cycles. TCRdb ran MiXCR on the 5' RACE reads and lists one entry per CDR3 protein. The top ten hold 9.4% of the sample, which has fewer than 800,000 distinct CDR3 sequences, 20% to 25% seen once. These data are also associated with another study on T cells of mothers and their children.

What was sequenced was blood. V gene TRBV14 combines with J gene TRBJ2-1, with TRBD1 matching over 8 bases. The sequence came from a boy younger than 18 in good health. The CDR3 coding sequence is TGTGCCAGCCGGACAGGGAACTACAATGAGCAGTTCTTC. Translation: CASRTGNYNEQFF.